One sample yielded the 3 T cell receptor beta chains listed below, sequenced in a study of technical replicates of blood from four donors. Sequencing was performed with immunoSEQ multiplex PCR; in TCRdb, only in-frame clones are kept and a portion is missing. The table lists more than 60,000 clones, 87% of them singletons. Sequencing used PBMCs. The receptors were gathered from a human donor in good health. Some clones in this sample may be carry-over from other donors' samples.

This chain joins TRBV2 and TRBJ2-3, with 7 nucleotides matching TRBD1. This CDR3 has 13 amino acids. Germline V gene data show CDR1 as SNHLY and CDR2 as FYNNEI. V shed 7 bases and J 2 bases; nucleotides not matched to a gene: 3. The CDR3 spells CASKGGYTDTQYF. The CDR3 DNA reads TGTGCCAGCAAAGGGGGCTACACAGATACGCAGTATTTT.

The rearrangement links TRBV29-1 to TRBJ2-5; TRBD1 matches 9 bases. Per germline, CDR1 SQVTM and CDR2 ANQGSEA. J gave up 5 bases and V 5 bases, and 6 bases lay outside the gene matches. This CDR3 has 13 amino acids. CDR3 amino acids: CSVLQGAGETQYF. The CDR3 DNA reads TGCAGCGTTCTACAGGGGGCTGGTGAGACCCAGTACTTC.

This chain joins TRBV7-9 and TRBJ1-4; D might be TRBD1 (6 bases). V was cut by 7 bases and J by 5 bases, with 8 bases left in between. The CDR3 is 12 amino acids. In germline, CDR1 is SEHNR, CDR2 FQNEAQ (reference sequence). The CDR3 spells CASMQGNEKLFF. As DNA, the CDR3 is TGTGCCAGCATGCAGGGGAATGAAAAACTGTTTTTT.